What follows are 26 T cell receptor beta chains derived from one specimen sequenced in a study of blood T cell repertoires in COVID-19. The data were produced by immunoSEQ multiplex PCR, yet TCRdb's version contains in-frame clones alone and is incomplete. In the table there are roughly 250,000 clones, approximately 85% of which are singletons. Material for sequencing was PBMCs or T cells enriched from blood (not recorded which). These receptors all come from a woman in her 30s who had recovered from COVID-19.

The rearrangement links TRBV9 to TRBJ2-5, with 13 bases aligning to TRBD2. The germline V gene has CDR1 SGDLS and CDR2 YYNGEE. The CDR3 runs to 16 residues. The junction had 4 bases not matched to a gene; V was cut back by 3 bases and J by 2 bases. The CDR3 region is CASSARLAGGQETQYF. Written as DNA, the CDR3 is TGTGCCAGCAGCGCTCGACTAGCGGGGGGTCAAGAGACCCAGTACTTC.

This clone was detected only once. This rearrangement joins TRBV11-2 to TRBJ2-3; a possible D gene is TRBD1 (5 bases). V dropped 5 bases and J dropped 6 bases, with 15 bases sitting between them. The CDR3 contains 14 residues. CDR1 SGHAT and CDR2 FQNNGV come from the germline V gene. CDR3 protein: CASSPTRVGDTQYF. The DNA of the CDR3 is TGTGCCAGCAGCCCTACCAGGGTGGGGGATACGCAGTATTTT.

The rearrangement links TRBV27 to TRBJ2-3, with 9 positions matching TRBD2. The germline V gene has CDR1 MNHEY and CDR2 SMNVEV (reference sequence). Trimming cost V 8 bases and J 2 bases; bases outside gene matches: 20. The CDR3 has 19 amino acids. The CDR3 reads CASSKSGGRARGTTDTQYF. The CDR3 nucleotides read TGTGCCAGCTCTAAGTCGGGCGGGAGGGCGAGAGGGACCACAGATACGCAGTATTTT.

The chain uses TRBV28 and TRBJ2-5; D remains unclear. CDR1 and CDR2 (germline): MDHEN, SYDVKM. Trimming removed 8 bases at V and 5 bases at J, with 15 bases between. The CDR3 sequence is 13 residues long. This chain's CDR3 is CASCARIDETQYF. In nucleotides, the CDR3 is TGTGCCAGCTGCGCTAGAATCGATGAGACCCAGTACTTC.

This clone appeared a few times. The chain recombines TRBV4-1 with TRBJ1-5, with 10 positions matching TRBD1. Germline-derived CDR1 and CDR2 are MGHRA and YSYEKL. The V segment lost 1 base and the J segment 4 bases; nucleotides outside the gene matches: 4. This CDR3 spans 16 amino acids. The chain's CDR3 is CASSQGRGQGNQPQHF. The CDR3 coding sequence is TGCGCCAGCAGCCAAGGACGGGGACAGGGGAATCAGCCCCAGCATTTT.

This clone appeared a few times. The CDR3, as DNA: TGTGCCAGCGCTTACCGGGTTCTGAATGAAAAACTGTTTTTT. This translates into CASAYRVLNEKLFF. The rearrangement uses TRBV2 and TRBJ1-4; D not resolved. The CDR3 covers 14 residues. Germline V gene sequence: CDR1 SNHLY, CDR2 FYNNEI. Trimming stripped 8 bases from V and 5 bases from J, with 15 bases between.

This chain joins TRBV28 and TRBJ1-3; possibly TRBD1 for D (5 bases). The CDR3 runs 14 residues. The V and J ends lost 2 bases and 2 bases respectively, with 7 bases between them. Germline V CDR1 and CDR2: MDHEN, SYDVKM. The CDR3 DNA follows: TGTGCCAGCAGTTTAGCAGGGACTGGAAACACCATATATTTT. Translation gives CASSLAGTGNTIYF.

V usage is TRBV2 and J usage is TRBJ1-6; 9 nucleotides align to TRBD1. CDR3 length equals 15 residues. With V trimmed by 8 bases and J by 0 bases, 2 bases remained unmatched. Germline-derived CDR1 and CDR2 are SNHLY and FYNNEI. The chain's CDR3 is CASGDRVSYNSPLHF. CDR3 coding DNA: TGTGCCAGCGGGGACAGGGTCTCCTATAATTCACCCCTCCACTTT.

The J gene is TRBJ2-5, the V gene TRBV9; possible D gene TRBD2, 6 bases. The CDR3 runs 15 residues. CDR1 SGDLS and CDR2 YYNGEE come from the germline V gene. Trimming removed 0 bases from V and 1 base from J, with 10 bases in between. The DNA of the CDR3 is TGTGCCAGCAGCGTAGCTGGGGGGAGCCAAGAGACCCAGTACTTC. It yields the protein CASSVAGGSQETQYF.

The gene calls are TRBV18 and TRBJ1-1; D is ambiguous. This CDR3 is built from 13 residues. Germline CDR1 reads KGHSH; CDR2 reads LQKENI. V was cut by 4 bases and J by 0 bases, with 6 bases left in between. This CDR3 is CASSLSVNTEAFF. CDR3 nucleotide sequence: TGTGCCAGCTCACTCTCAGTGAACACTGAAGCTTTCTTT.

This sequence joins TRBV7-9 and TRBJ1-1; D unclear. V was trimmed by 0 bases and J by 0 bases, leaving 8 bases between them. This CDR3 region has 15 residues. Germline CDR1 reads SEHNR; CDR2 reads FQNEAQ (reference sequence). The CDR3 sequence is CASSLAVNMNTEAFF. DNA of the CDR3: TGTGCCAGCAGCTTAGCAGTCAACATGAACACTGAAGCTTTCTTT.

The J gene is TRBJ2-7, the V gene TRBV6-5; D is ambiguous. The CDR3 consists of 14 residues. V shed 7 bases and J shed 0 bases, with 13 bases lying between them. Germline CDR1 MNHEY, CDR2 SVGAGI. CDR3 nucleotide sequence: TGTGCCAGCATGAAGGTACAGAGCTCCTACGAGCAGTACTTC. This encodes CASMKVQSSYEQYF.

The chain carries TRBV5-1 and TRBJ2-7; weak D call: TRBD1 (5 bases). Germline V lookup: CDR1 SGHRS, CDR2 YFSETQ. The CDR3 has 15 residues. Deletions cut 4 bases from V and 5 bases from J, with 19 bases between. The CDR3 nucleotides read TGCGCCAGCAGCATAGACAGTTCCTTCCTGGACGAGCAGTACTTC. Amino acid sequence: CASSIDSSFLDEQYF. Using reference TRBV5-1 and TRBJ2-7 for the parts outside the CDR3, the full variable domain is KAGVTQTPRYLIKTRGQQVTLSCSPISGHRSVSWYQQTPGQGLQFLFEYFSETQRNKGNFPGRFSGRQFSNSRSEMNVSTLELGDSALYLCASSIDSSFLDEQYFGPGTRLTVT.

The rearrangement joins TRBV7-8 to TRBJ1-5, with 7 positions matching TRBD1. J was trimmed by 4 bases and V by 6 bases; bases with no gene match: 6. The germline V gene has CDR1 SGHVS and CDR2 FQNEAQ. The CDR3 has 14 residues. CDR3 nucleotides: TGTGCCAGCAGGGCAGGGGGAGGTAATCAGCCCCAGCATTTT. Amino acid sequence: CASRAGGGNQPQHF.

This rearrangement joins TRBV12-3 or TRBV12-4 to TRBJ1-1; 8 nucleotides agree with TRBD1. The CDR3 contains 13 residues. Germline trimming cut 1 base from V and 10 bases from J; bases unmatched to any gene: 5. The DNA for the CDR3 is TGTGCCAGCAGTTTAGGCAGGGGGCGAATAGCTTTCTTT. It is translated as CASSLGRGRIAFF.

This sequence joins TRBV30 and TRBJ1-4; 7 positions agree with TRBD1. This CDR3 has 16 amino acids. V shed 5 bases and J 2 bases; nucleotides not matched to a gene: 11. Looked up from germline, CDR1 is GTSNPN and CDR2 is SVGIG (reference sequence). This chain's CDR3 is CAWARRGRRTNEKLFF. CDR3 DNA: TGTGCCTGGGCCCGCAGGGGGAGGAGGACTAATGAAAAACTGTTTTTT.

This clone was seen a handful of times. The rearrangement links TRBV9 to TRBJ1-5, with D maybe TRBD1 (6 bases). Per germline, CDR1 SGDLS and CDR2 YYNGEE. The CDR3 runs to 14 residues. V lost 3 bases to trimming and J lost 9 bases, with 16 bases between them. The CDR3: CASSATTGGLPQHF. DNA of the CDR3: TGTGCCAGCAGCGCGACGACAGGTGGGCTGCCCCAGCATTTT. The whole variable domain, filled in from reference TRBV9 and TRBJ1-5, reads DSGVTQTPKHLITATGQRVTLRCSPRSGDLSVYWYQQSLDQGLQFLIQYYNGEERAKGNILERFSAQQFPDLHSELNLSSLELGDSALYFCASSATTGGLPQHFGDGTRLSIL.

Concerning this clone itself: The junction does not match germline at one end; this may be a read error. The rearrangement uses TRBV12-3 or TRBV12-4 and TRBJ2-6, with a weak D call TRBD2 (5 bases). The CDR3 is 13 amino acids. The CDR3, as DNA: TGTGCCAGCAGTGTGGCCAGGTTCCCCCTCGGAGGTTTC. This translates into CASSVARFPLGGF.

This clone appeared once. V is TRBV28 and J is TRBJ1-6; TRBD1 agrees at 7 bases. The germline gives CDR1 MDHEN, CDR2 SYDVKM. V lost 4 bases and J lost 10; bases outside the gene matches: 4. The CDR3 extends over 13 amino acids. For the CDR3, the DNA is TGTGCCAGCAGTTGGACAGGAATGTCACCCCTCCACTTT. As protein: CASSWTGMSPLHF.

This chain uses TRBV5-6 with TRBJ1-5; D perhaps matches TRBD1 (5 bases). The CDR3 is made up of 15 amino acids. Germline V gives CDR1 SGHDT, CDR2 YYEEEE. V was clipped by 5 bases and J by 3 bases, with 15 bases between them. The CDR3: CASSGSQALNQPQHF. CDR3 bases: TGTGCCAGCAGTGGGTCACAGGCACTCAATCAGCCCCAGCATTTT.

The rearrangement joins TRBV28 to TRBJ1-2, with 9 positions matching TRBD1. Germline loops: CDR1 MDHEN, CDR2 SYDVKM. This CDR3 has 13 residues. The trim removed 6 bases at V and 7 bases at J, leaving 6 bases unmatched. The CDR3 loop is CASSPGTGFGYTF. For the CDR3, the DNA is TGTGCCAGCAGCCCTGGGACAGGGTTTGGCTACACCTTC.

V usage is TRBV12-5 and J usage is TRBJ2-7, with 9 bases fitting TRBD1. V was clipped by 7 bases and J by 2 bases; unmatched bases: 9. CDR3 size: 15 residues. The germline V gene encodes CDR1 LGHNT and CDR2 FRNRAP. CDR3 residues: CASAPDRGYAYEQYF. The CDR3 coding sequence is TGTGCTAGTGCTCCCGACAGGGGGTATGCCTACGAGCAGTACTTC.

The chain has TRBV6-5 and TRBJ2-1; no clear D gene. The CDR3 covers 15 residues. Germline V CDR1 and CDR2: MNHEY, SVGAGI. Between the trimmed V and J ends, which lost 4 bases and 9 bases, there was a span of 19 bases. The DNA of the CDR3 is TGTGCCAGCAGTTCGGTGGGCCCTTTGTATCGTGAGCAGTTCTTC. It codes for CASSSVGPLYREQFF.

CDR3 sequence: CATNTGGSTDTQYF. The CDR3 DNA sequence: TGTGCCACCAACACAGGGGGCTCCACAGATACGCAGTATTTT. The V and J genes are TRBV24-1 and TRBJ2-3; 9 bases align to TRBD1. With V trimmed by 8 bases and J by 2 bases, 4 bases remained unmatched. The CDR3 totals 14 residues. The germline gives CDR1 KGHDR, CDR2 SFDVKD.

This chain links TRBV6-5 with TRBJ2-3; D perhaps matches TRBD2 (5 bases). There are 16 residues in the CDR3. The germline CDR1 and CDR2 sequences are MNHEY and SVGAGI. V lost 4 bases to trimming and J lost 2 bases, with 16 bases between them. The CDR3 sequence is CASSWEMGSPTDTQYF. The CDR3, as DNA: TGTGCCAGCAGTTGGGAGATGGGGTCCCCCACAGATACGCAGTATTTT.

In this sample, this clone turned up once. V is TRBV18 and J is TRBJ2-7, with 8 bases lining up with TRBD2. The ends lost 1 base at V and 5 bases at J; junction bases unmatched: 4. Per the germline V gene, CDR1 is KGHSH and CDR2 is LQKENI. This CDR3 is 14 amino acids long. CDR3 residues: CASSPLIGGDEQYF. CDR3 nucleotides: TGTGCCAGCTCACCACTTATCGGGGGGGACGAGCAGTACTTC.